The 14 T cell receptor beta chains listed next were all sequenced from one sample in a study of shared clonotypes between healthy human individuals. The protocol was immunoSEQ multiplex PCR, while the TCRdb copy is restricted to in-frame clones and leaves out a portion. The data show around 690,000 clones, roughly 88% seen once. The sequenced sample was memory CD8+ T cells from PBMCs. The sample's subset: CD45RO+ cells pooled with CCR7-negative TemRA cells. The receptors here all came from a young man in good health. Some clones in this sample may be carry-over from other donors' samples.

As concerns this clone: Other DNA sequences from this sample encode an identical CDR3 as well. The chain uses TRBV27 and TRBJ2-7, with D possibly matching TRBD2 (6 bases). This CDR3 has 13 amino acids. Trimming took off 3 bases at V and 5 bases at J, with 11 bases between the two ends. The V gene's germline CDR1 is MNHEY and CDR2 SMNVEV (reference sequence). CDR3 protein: CASSLRGPHEQYF. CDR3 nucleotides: TGTGCCAGCAGTTTGCGGGGCCCCCACGAGCAGTACTTC.

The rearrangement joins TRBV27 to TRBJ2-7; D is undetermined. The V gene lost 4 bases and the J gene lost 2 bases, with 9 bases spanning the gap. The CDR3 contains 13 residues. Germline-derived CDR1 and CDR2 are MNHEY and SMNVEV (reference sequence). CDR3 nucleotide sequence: TGTGCCAGCAGTTATTCCCCCACCTACGAGCAGTACTTC. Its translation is CASSYSPTYEQYF.

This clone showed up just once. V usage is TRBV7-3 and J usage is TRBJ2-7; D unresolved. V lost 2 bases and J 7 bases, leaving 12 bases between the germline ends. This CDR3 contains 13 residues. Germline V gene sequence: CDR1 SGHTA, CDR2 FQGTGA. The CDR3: CASSLALSGEQYF. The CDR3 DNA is TGTGCCAGCAGCTTAGCGCTCTCCGGGGAGCAGTACTTC.

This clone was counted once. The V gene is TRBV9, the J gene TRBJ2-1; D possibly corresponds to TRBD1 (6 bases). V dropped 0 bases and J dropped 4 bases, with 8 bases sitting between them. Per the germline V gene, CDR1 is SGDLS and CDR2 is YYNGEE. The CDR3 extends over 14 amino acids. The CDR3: CASSVEDRYNEQFF. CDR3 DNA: TGTGCCAGCAGCGTAGAGGACAGATACAATGAGCAGTTCTTC. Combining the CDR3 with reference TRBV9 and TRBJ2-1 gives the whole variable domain DSGVTQTPKHLITATGQRVTLRCSPRSGDLSVYWYQQSLDQGLQFLIQYYNGEERAKGNILERFSAQQFPDLHSELNLSSLELGDSALYFCASSVEDRYNEQFFGPGTRLTVL.

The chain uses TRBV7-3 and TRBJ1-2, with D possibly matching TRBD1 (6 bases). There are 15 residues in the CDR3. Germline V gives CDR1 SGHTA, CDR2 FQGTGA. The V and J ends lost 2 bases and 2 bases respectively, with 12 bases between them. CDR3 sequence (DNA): TGTGCCAGCAGCTTAGCGGGACACACGAACTATGGCTACACCTTC. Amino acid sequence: CASSLAGHTNYGYTF.

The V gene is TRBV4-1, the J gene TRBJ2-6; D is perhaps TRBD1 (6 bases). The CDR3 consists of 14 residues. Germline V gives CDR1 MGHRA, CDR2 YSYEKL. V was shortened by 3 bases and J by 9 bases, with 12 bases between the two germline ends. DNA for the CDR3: TGCGCCAGCAGCCAGCAGACAGGTTACAACGTCCTGACTTTC. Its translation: CASSQQTGYNVLTF.

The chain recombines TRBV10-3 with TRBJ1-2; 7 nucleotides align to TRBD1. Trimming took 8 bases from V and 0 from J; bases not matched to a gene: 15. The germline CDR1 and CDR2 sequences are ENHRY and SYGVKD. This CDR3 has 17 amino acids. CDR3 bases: TGTGCCATCCGCCGATATGACAGGGATGTGGCTAACTATGGCTACACCTTC. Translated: CAIRRYDRDVANYGYTF.

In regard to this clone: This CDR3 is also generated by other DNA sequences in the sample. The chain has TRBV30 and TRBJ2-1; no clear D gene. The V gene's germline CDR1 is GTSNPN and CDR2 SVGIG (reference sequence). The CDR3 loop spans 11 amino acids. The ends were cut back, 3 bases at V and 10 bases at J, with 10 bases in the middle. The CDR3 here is CAWSVGVEQFF. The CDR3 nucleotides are TGTGCCTGGAGCGTGGGTGTGGAGCAGTTCTTC.

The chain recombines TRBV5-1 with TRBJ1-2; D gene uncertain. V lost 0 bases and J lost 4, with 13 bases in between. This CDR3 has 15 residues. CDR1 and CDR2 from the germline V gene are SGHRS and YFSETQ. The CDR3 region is CASSLVRGSIYGYTF. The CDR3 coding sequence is TGCGCCAGCAGCTTGGTTAGAGGTTCTATCTATGGCTACACCTTC.

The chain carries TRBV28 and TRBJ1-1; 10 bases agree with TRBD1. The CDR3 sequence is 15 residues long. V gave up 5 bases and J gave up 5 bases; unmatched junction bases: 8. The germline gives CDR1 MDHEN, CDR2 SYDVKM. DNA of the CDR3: TGTGCCAGCAGTCGGTTTTGGGACAGGGGAACTGAAGCTTTCTTT. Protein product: CASSRFWDRGTEAFF.

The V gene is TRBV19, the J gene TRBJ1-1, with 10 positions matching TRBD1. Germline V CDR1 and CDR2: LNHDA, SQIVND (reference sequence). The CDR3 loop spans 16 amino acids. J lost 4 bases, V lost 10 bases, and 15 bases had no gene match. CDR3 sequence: CATTRDRGLLATEAFF. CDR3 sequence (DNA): TGTGCCACCACACGAGACAGGGGGCTTCTTGCCACTGAAGCTTTCTTT.

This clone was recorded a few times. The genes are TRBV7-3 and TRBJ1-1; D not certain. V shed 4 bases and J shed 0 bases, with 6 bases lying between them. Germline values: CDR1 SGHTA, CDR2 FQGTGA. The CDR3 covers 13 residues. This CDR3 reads CASSSTMNTEAFF. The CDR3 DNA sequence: TGTGCCAGCAGCTCCACAATGAACACTGAAGCTTTCTTT.

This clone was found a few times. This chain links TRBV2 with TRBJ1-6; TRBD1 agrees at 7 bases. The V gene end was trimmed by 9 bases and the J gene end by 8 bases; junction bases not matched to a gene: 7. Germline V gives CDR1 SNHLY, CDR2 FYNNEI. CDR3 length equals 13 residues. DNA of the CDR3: TGTGCCAGTTGCGGGACAGACTATTCACCCCTCCACTTT. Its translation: CASCGTDYSPLHF.

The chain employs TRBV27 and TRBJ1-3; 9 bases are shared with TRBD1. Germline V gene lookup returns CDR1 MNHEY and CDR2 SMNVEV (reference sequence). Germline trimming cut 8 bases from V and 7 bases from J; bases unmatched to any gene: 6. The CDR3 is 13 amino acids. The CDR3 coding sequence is TGTGCCAGCGGGACAGGGAATTTGAACACCATATATTTT. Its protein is CASGTGNLNTIYF.